What follows are 23 T cell receptor beta chains derived from one specimen sequenced in a study of regulatory T cells in long-lasting Graves disease. Assembly of TCR beta libraries relied on iRepertoire HTBI primers together with Arm-PCR of CDR3 regions. TCRdb passed the multiplex PCR reads through MiXCR, listing each CDR3 protein once. The sample holds under 250,000 distinct CDR3 sequences, around 21% seen once. The time point was: newly diagnosed GD, antithyroid drugs for less than 3 months. The TCR library used RNA extracted from PBMCs. Sequenced material: peripheral blood mononuclear cells (PBMCs), taken at new diagnosis, from a patient treated with antithyroid drugs. The receptors shown here come from a female donor with Graves disease.

This clonotype was found a few times. The CDR3 sequence is CASSYPGPDQYF. CDR3 nucleotide sequence: TGTGCCAGCAGTTACCCGGGCCCAGACCAGTACTTC. The J gene is TRBJ2-5, the V gene TRBV6-5; D unresolved. V was trimmed by 2 bases and J by 10 bases, leaving 11 bases between them. The germline gives CDR1 MNHEY, CDR2 SVGAGI. This CDR3 is 12 amino acids long.

CDR3 protein: CASSIPPGANEQFF. The CDR3 DNA reads TGTGCCAGTAGTATACCCCCAGGGGCCAATGAGCAGTTCTTC. This chain joins TRBV19 and TRBJ2-1, with a tentative D call TRBD1 (6 bases). The CDR3 is made up of 14 amino acids. Germline CDR1 and CDR2: LNHDA and SQIVND (reference sequence). V lost 2 bases to trimming and J lost 6 bases, with 11 bases between them.

The CDR3 DNA reads as TGTGCCAGCAGCGTAACCCCACCGGGACTAGCTTCAGATACGCAGTATTTT. Its translation: CASSVTPPGLASDTQYF. V and J are TRBV9 and TRBJ2-3; 9 bases fit TRBD2. This CDR3 has 17 residues. Losses at the gene ends were 1 base for V and 4 bases for J; bases not matched to a gene: 10. Germline CDR1 SGDLS, CDR2 YYNGEE.

This chain links TRBV10-3 with TRBJ2-7; 8 nucleotides line up with TRBD1. The CDR3 consists of 14 residues. After removal of 6 bases from V and 3 bases from J, the junction contained 7 bases not matched to a gene. Germline V CDR1 and CDR2: ENHRY, SYGVKD. For the CDR3, the DNA is TGTGCCATCAGGGCTGGACAGGGCGACTACGAGCAGTACTTC. Translation: CAIRAGQGDYEQYF.

There are many counts of this clonotype. The V call is TRBV27, the J call TRBJ1-2, with TRBD1 matching over 9 bases. V was clipped by 3 bases and J by 7 bases; unmatched bases: 9. Germline-derived CDR1 and CDR2 are MNHEY and SMNVEV (reference sequence). The CDR3 totals 15 residues. CDR3 bases: TGTGCCAGCAGTTTTTCGGGACAGGGCAGGTCTGGCTACACCTTC. This codes for CASSFSGQGRSGYTF.

This clonotype was observed many times. The V call is TRBV7-3, the J call TRBJ2-2; a weak D match, TRBD1 (5 bases). The CDR3 covers 14 residues. V lost 0 bases to trimming and J lost 5 bases, with 7 bases between them. Germline V gene data show CDR1 as SGHTA and CDR2 as FQGTGA. The CDR3 nucleotides read TGTGCCAGCAGCTTAACGGGGCAAACCGGGGAGCTGTTTTTT. Protein: CASSLTGQTGELFF. The complete variable domain, with remaining parts taken from reference TRBV7-3 and TRBJ2-2, reads GAGVSQTPSNKVTEKGKYVELRCDPISGHTALYWYRQSLGQGPEFLIYFQGTGAADDSGLPNDRFFAVRPEGSVSTLKIQRTERGDSAVYLCASSLTGQTGELFFGEGSRLTVL.

The V call is TRBV27, the J call TRBJ1-1; 7 bases are a match to TRBD1. The CDR3 is made up of 15 amino acids. The V and J ends lost 4 bases and 4 bases, in that order; junction bases with no gene match: 9. Germline loops: CDR1 MNHEY, CDR2 SMNVEV (reference sequence). The CDR3 DNA is TGTGCCAGCAGTTCCCGGGACAGCCATCGCACTGAAGCTTTCTTT. Protein: CASSSRDSHRTEAFF.

There are many counts of this clonotype. The rearrangement links TRBV11-2 to TRBJ2-3; TRBD2 might be the D (5 bases). The CDR3 is made up of 13 amino acids. Germline assignment: CDR1 SGHAT and CDR2 FQNNGV. V was shortened by 6 bases and J by 4 bases, with 11 bases between the two germline ends. This CDR3 is CASSTSQADTQYF. The CDR3 DNA reads as TGTGCCAGCAGTACTAGTCAGGCAGATACGCAGTATTTT.

The chain carries TRBV12-3 or TRBV12-4 and TRBJ2-4; either TRBD1 or TRBD2 may fit D (5 bases each). V was clipped by 4 bases and J by 9 bases, with 10 bases between them. CDR3 length: 12 residues. The CDR3 loop reads CASSSTGGIQYF. CDR3 nucleotides: TGTGCCAGCAGTTCAACAGGAGGCATTCAGTACTTC.

About this clonotype: An end of the junction differs from the germline gene, which may be a read error. The chain carries TRBV28 and TRBJ1-4; perhaps TRBD1 as D (5 bases). Germline V gene data show CDR1 as MDHEN and CDR2 as SYDVKM. The CDR3 has 16 residues. CDR3 sequence: CASSRPLFIQGEELFF. In nucleotides, the CDR3 is TGTGCCAGCAGCCGGCCCCTTTTTATCCAGGGTGAAGAACTGTTTTTT. Based on the CDR3 plus reference TRBV28 and TRBJ1-4, the full variable domain is DVKVTQSSRYLVKRTGEKVFLECVQDMDHENMFWYRQDPGLGLRLIYFSYDVKMKEKGDIPEGYSVSREKKERFSLILESASTNQTSMYLCASSRPLFIQGEELFFGSGTQLSVL.

This clonotype was counted ten times or more. V and J are TRBV18 and TRBJ1-1, with a tentative D call TRBD1 (5 bases). CDR3 size: 15 residues. Germline-derived CDR1 and CDR2 are KGHSH and LQKENI. V lost 3 bases to trimming and J lost 4 bases, with 15 bases between them. CDR3 loop: CASSPNAGFGTEAFF. The CDR3 DNA reads as TGTGCCAGCTCACCCAATGCAGGGTTCGGCACTGAAGCTTTCTTT.

This clonotype has at least ten counts. In nucleotides, the CDR3 is TGTGCCAGCAGCTCAGCGGGAGGAGGGGATACGCAGTATTTT. Residues: CASSSAGGGDTQYF. The chain uses TRBV7-3 and TRBJ2-3; TRBD2 matches 9 bases. The V and J ends lost 4 bases and 6 bases, in that order; junction bases with no gene match: 5. Germline values: CDR1 SGHTA, CDR2 FQGTGA. CDR3 length: 14 residues.

This clonotype was recorded once. The chain carries TRBV25-1 and TRBJ1-2; D possibly corresponds to TRBD1 (5 bases). The V end was cut by 3 bases, the J end by 8 bases, with 10 bases between. Germline lookup yields CDR1 MGHDK and CDR2 SYGVNS. The CDR3 totals 12 residues. The CDR3 loop reads CASSEQGHGYTF. The CDR3 coding sequence is TGTGCCAGCAGTGAGCAGGGTCACGGCTACACCTTC.

This clonotype occurred many times. The rearrangement joins TRBV11-3 to TRBJ2-1; D unclear. Deletions cut 2 bases from V and 8 bases from J, with 7 bases between. Germline V CDR1 and CDR2: SGHNT, YENEEA. There are 12 residues in the CDR3. CDR3 sequence: CASSLNFDEQFF. In nucleotides, the CDR3 is TGTGCCAGCAGCTTAAACTTCGATGAGCAGTTCTTC.

This clonotype was counted a few times. The gene calls are TRBV4-1 and TRBJ1-2, with D tentatively TRBD1 (6 bases). Looked up from germline, CDR1 is MGHRA and CDR2 is YSYEKL. This CDR3 has 15 residues. V was cut by 0 bases and J by 5 bases, with 13 bases left in between. CDR3 nucleotides: TGCGCCAGCAGCCAAGAAGAGACAGGTGGATATGGCTACACCTTC. It yields the protein CASSQEETGGYGYTF.

This clonotype was seen at least ten times. The chain combines TRBV12-3 or TRBV12-4 with TRBJ2-6; D perhaps matches TRBD1 (6 bases). V lost 4 bases and J lost 2, with 15 bases in between. The CDR3 is made up of 17 amino acids. Here the CDR3 reads CASSSPKQGPGANVLTF. DNA of the CDR3: TGTGCCAGCAGTTCTCCTAAACAGGGTCCTGGGGCCAACGTCCTGACTTTC.

As concerns this clonotype: The CDR3 carries no conserved terminal phenylalanine or tryptophan, so it likely arises from a read error. The V gene is TRBV2, the J gene TRBJ2-5, with TRBD1 matching over 8 bases. Germline V gives CDR1 SNHLY, CDR2 FYNNEI. The CDR3 runs 14 residues. Trimming removed 3 bases from V and 5 bases from J; junction bases left unmatched: 5. CDR3 DNA: TGTGCCAGCAGTGACACAGGGGGGTGGGAGACCCAGTACCTC. This sequence encodes CASSDTGGWETQYL.

The chain is built from TRBV5-8 and TRBJ1-5; no clear D. This CDR3 has 13 residues. The V gene lost 0 bases and the J gene lost 3 bases, with 4 bases spanning the gap. Per the germline V gene, CDR1 is SGHTS and CDR2 is YDEGEE. CDR3 coding DNA: TGTGCCAGCAGCTTGGATGTCAATCAGCCCCAGCATTTT. Translated: CASSLDVNQPQHF.

The rearrangement links TRBV19 to TRBJ1-1; TRBD1 matches at 7 bases. The CDR3 runs 15 residues. J gave up 0 bases and V 6 bases, and 7 bases lay outside the gene matches. Looked up from germline, CDR1 is LNHDA and CDR2 is SQIVND (reference sequence). The CDR3 protein is CASRETGPMNTEAFF. The CDR3 region has the DNA TGTGCCAGTAGAGAGACAGGGCCAATGAACACTGAAGCTTTCTTT.

As regards this clonotype: The CDR3 does not end in the conserved phenylalanine or tryptophan, so this is likely a read error. This rearrangement joins TRBV18 to TRBJ2-7; D gene uncertain. Trimming pared 3 bases from V and 3 bases from J, leaving 15 bases between. The germline CDR1 and CDR2 sequences are KGHSH and LQKENI. This CDR3 contains 15 residues. The CDR3 nucleotides are TGTGCCAGCTCACCCCCCACTTTGGGTGACTACGAGCAGTACCTC. Translation gives CASSPPTLGDYEQYL.

The DNA for the CDR3 is TGCGCCAGCTACTTGGGGGGGAACACCGGGGAGCTGTTTTTT. It specifies CASYLGGNTGELFF. The rearrangement links TRBV5-1 to TRBJ2-2; D possibly corresponds to TRBD2 (6 bases). This CDR3 is built from 14 residues. Germline V lookup: CDR1 SGHRS, CDR2 YFSETQ. Trimming pared 7 bases from V and 1 base from J, leaving 11 bases between.

The table lists this clonotype with many counts. The J gene is TRBJ2-1, the V gene TRBV27, with 7 positions matching TRBD1. The germline gives CDR1 MNHEY, CDR2 SMNVEV (reference sequence). J lost 2 bases, V lost 8 bases, and 12 bases had no gene match. This CDR3 contains 16 residues. The CDR3 bases are TGTGCCAGCTCTTTAGGGGCAGGACAGGCCTACAATGAGCAGTTCTTC. It is translated as CASSLGAGQAYNEQFF.

This clonotype was counted many times. This chain uses TRBV11-1 with TRBJ2-3, with D unresolved. Germline V gene sequence: CDR1 SGHAT, CDR2 FQDESV (reference sequence). Trimming removed 6 bases from V and 0 bases from J, with 13 bases in between. The CDR3 runs 15 residues. CDR3 nucleotide sequence: TGTGCCAGCAGACCGACACAGACTAGCACAGATACGCAGTATTTT. Translation: CASRPTQTSTDTQYF.